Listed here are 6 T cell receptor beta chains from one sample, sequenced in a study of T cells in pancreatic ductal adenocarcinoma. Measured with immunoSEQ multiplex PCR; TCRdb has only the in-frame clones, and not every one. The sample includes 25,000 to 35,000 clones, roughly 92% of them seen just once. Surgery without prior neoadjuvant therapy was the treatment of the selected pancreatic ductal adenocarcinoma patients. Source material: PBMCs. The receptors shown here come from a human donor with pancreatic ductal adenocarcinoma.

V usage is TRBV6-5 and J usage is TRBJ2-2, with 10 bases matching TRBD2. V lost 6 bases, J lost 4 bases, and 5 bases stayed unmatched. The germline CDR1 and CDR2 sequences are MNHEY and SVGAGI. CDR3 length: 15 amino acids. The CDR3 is CASRKREGLTGELFF. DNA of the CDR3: TGTGCCAGCAGGAAGCGGGAGGGCCTCACCGGGGAGCTGTTTTTT.

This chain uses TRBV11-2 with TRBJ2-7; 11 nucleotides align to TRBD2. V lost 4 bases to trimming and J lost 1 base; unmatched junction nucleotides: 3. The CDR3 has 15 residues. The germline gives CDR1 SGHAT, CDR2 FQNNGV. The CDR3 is CASSSTSGSSYEQYF. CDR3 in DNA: TGTGCCAGCAGCTCAACTAGCGGGAGTTCCTACGAGCAGTACTTC.

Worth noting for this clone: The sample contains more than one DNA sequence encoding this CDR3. CDR3 DNA sequence: TGCGCCAGCAGCCGGTCGGGGACAGGGGGGCAACCCCAGCATTTT. Protein sequence: CASSRSGTGGQPQHF. The chain joins TRBV5-1 to TRBJ1-5, with 11 bases fitting TRBD1. The CDR3 sequence is 15 residues long. Germline V gene data show CDR1 as SGHRS and CDR2 as YFSETQ. V trimming: 4 bases; J trimming: 10 bases; junction bases outside the gene matches: 10.

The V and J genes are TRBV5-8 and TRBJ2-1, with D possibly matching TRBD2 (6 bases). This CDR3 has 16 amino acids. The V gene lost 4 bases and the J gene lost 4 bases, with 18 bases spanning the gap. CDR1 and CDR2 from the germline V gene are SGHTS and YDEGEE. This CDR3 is CASSPLGGLLYNEQFF. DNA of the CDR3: TGTGCCAGCAGCCCCCTCGGGGGACTCCTTTACAATGAGCAGTTCTTC.

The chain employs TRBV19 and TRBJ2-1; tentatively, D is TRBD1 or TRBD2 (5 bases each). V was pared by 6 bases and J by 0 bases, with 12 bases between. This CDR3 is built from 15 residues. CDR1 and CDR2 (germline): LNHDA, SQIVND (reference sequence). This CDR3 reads CASSRADNSYNEQFF. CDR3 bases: TGTGCCAGTAGCCGAGCGGACAACTCCTACAATGAGCAGTTCTTC.

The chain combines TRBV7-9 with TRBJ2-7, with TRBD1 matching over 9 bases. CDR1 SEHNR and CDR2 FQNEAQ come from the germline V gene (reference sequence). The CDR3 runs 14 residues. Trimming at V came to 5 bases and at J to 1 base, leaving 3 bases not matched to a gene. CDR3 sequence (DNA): TGTGCCAGCAGCACAGGACAGGGGTCCTACGAGCAGTACTTC. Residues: CASSTGQGSYEQYF.